The entry below gives a single T cell receptor beta chain sequence along with its context. The sample belongs to a study of blood T cell repertoires in COVID-19. Study-level information: T cells, B-cell-depleted T cells, or PBMCs supplied cDNA or gDNA.

This CDR3 has 14 amino acids. The germline V gene has CDR1 ENHRY and CDR2 SYGVKD. V was cut by 4 bases and J by 12 bases, with 18 bases left in between. In the authors' methods: Researchers report that nucleated cell counts were estimated from reference gene primer amplification. TCRdb's copy holds only in-frame clones and misses some; the assay was immunoSEQ multiplex PCR. V, J and clone size reflect that table, while D and trimming were determined from the DNA. The sample contains 500,000 to 600,000 clones, roughly 91% of which appear only once. Enrolled during active infection, Seattle patients were then followed longitudinally.

The clonotype was recovered from a woman in her forties or fifties with COVID-19, enrolled during active disease. Sequenced material: peripheral blood. This rearrangement joins TRBV10-3 to TRBJ1-4; possibly TRBD1 for D (5 bases). Written as DNA, the CDR3 is TGTGCCATCAGTGTGGGGCAGCCCCCTAACGAACTGTTTTTT. Its translation is CAISVGQPPNELFF.